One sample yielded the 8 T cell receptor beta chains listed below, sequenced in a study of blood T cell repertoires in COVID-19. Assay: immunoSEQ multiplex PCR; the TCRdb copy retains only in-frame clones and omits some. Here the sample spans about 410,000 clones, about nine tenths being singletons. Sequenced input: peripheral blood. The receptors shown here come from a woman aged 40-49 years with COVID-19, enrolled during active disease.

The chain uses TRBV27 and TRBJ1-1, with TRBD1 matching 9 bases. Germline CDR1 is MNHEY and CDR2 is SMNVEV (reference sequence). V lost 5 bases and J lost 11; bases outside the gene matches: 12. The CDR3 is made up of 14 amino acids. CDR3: CASSHLGTGIRAFF. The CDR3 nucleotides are TGTGCCAGCAGTCACCTTGGGACAGGGATCCGGGCTTTCTTT.

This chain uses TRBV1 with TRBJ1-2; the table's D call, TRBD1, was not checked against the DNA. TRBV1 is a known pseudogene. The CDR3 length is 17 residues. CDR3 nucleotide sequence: TGCACCAGCAGCCAGGTTCCTACCGGGACAGGACCAAAAGGCTACACCTTC. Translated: CTSSQVPTGTGPKGYTF.

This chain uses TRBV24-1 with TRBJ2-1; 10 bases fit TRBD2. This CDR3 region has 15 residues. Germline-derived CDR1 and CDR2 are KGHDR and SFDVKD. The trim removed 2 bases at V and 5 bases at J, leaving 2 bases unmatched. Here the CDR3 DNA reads TGTGCCACCAGTGATTCTAGCGGGGGTAACAATGAGCAGTTCTTC. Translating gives CATSDSSGGNNEQFF.

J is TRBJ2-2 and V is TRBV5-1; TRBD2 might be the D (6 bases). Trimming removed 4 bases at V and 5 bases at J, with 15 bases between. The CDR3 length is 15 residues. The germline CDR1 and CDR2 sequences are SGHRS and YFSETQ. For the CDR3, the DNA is TGCGCCAGCAGCCTGAGCGTCGGGGGAACCGGGGAGCTGTTTTTT. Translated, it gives CASSLSVGGTGELFF.

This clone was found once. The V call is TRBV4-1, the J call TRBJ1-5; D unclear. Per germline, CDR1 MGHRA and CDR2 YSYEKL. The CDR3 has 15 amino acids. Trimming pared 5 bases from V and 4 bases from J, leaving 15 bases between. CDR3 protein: CASSYAVASNQPQHF. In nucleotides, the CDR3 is TGCGCCAGCAGCTACGCGGTTGCCTCTAATCAGCCCCAGCATTTT.

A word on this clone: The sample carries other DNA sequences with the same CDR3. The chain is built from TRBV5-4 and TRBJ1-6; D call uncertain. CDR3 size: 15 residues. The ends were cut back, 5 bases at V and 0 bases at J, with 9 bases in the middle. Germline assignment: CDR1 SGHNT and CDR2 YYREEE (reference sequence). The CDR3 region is CASSFGSSYNSPLHF. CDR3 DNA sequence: TGTGCCAGCAGTTTTGGGAGCTCCTATAATTCACCCCTCCACTTT.

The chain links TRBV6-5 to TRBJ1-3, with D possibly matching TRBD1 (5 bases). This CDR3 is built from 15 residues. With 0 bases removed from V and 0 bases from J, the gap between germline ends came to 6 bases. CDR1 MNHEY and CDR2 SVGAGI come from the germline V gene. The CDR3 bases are TGTGCCAGCAGTTACTCGGGGCCCTCTGGAAACACCATATATTTT. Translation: CASSYSGPSGNTIYF.

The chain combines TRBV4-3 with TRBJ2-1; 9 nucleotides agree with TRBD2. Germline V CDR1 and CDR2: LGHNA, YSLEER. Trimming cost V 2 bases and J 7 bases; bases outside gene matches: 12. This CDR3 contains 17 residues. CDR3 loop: CASSQLSSGIISNEQFF. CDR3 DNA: TGCGCCAGCAGCCAACTGTCTAGCGGGATTATCTCTAATGAGCAGTTCTTC.